This is a list of T cell receptor beta chains from one sample in a study of cytomegalovirus exposure and HLA in healthy donors. The assay was immunoSEQ multiplex PCR, and TCRdb's table has in-frame clones only and misses some. The sample shows 60,000 to 85,000 clones, more than 60% of them seen only once. Sequenced: PBMCs. Every receptor here comes from a male donor in good health and CMV-seropositive. CDR3s include the opening cysteine and the closing phenylalanine or tryptophan. A D gene is named only where the DNA matches it firmly. The size of a clone is reported for some rows only, either as once, few or many, or as a class for expanded clones.

clone size: few
V gene: TRBV4-1
J gene: TRBJ2-7
D gene: .
CDR3 protein: CASSQQTGTPTYEQYF
CDR3 DNA: TGCGCCAGCAGCCAACAAACCGGGACACCTACCTACGAGCAGTACTTC

clone size: .
V gene: TRBV19
J gene: TRBJ2-7
D gene: .
CDR3 protein: CASSGAYEQYF
CDR3 DNA: TGTGCCAGTAGCGGGGCCTACGAGCAGTACTTC

clone size: .
V gene: TRBV6-6
J gene: TRBJ1-5
D gene: TRBD1
CDR3 protein: CASSPGQGAGQPQHF
CDR3 DNA: TGTGCCAGCAGCCCGGGACAGGGGGCCGGTCAGCCCCAGCATTTT

clone size: .
V gene: TRBV7-9
J gene: TRBJ2-3
D gene: TRBD1
CDR3 protein: CASSVPRGQTDTQYF
CDR3 DNA: TGTGCCAGCAGCGTCCCGAGGGGGCAGACAGATACGCAGTATTTT

clone size: .
V gene: TRBV7-2
J gene: TRBJ1-5
D gene: .
CDR3 protein: CASSLRAGDQPQHF
CDR3 DNA: TGTGCCAGCAGTCTAAGGGCAGGGGATCAGCCCCAGCATTTT

clone size: .
V gene: TRBV5-5
J gene: TRBJ2-2
D gene: .
CDR3 protein: CASSLVTGNTGELFF
CDR3 DNA: TGTGCCAGCAGCTTGGTTACAGGGAACACCGGGGAGCTGTTTTTT

clone size: .
V gene: TRBV14
J gene: TRBJ2-7
D gene: TRBD1
CDR3 protein: CASSQDFLTGGPYEQYF
CDR3 DNA: TGTGCCAGCAGCCAAGATTTCCTGACAGGGGGCCCCTACGAGCAGTACTTC

clone size: few
V gene: TRBV30
J gene: TRBJ2-1
D gene: .
CDR3 protein: CALGRDEQFF
CDR3 DNA: TGTGCCTTGGGGCGCGATGAGCAGTTCTTC

clone size: .
V gene: TRBV6-5
J gene: TRBJ2-5
D gene: TRBD2
CDR3 protein: CASSQAGGLETQYF
CDR3 DNA: TGTGCCAGCAGTCAAGCGGGAGGGTTGGAGACCCAGTACTTC

clone size: .
V gene: TRBV15
J gene: TRBJ2-2
D gene: TRBD1
CDR3 protein: CATSSGTGGSTGELFF
CDR3 DNA: TGTGCCACCAGCAGCGGGACAGGGGGCTCTACCGGGGAGCTGTTTTTT